A single TCR beta chain is shown here with its context. The antigen is undetermined. The data originate from a study of cytomegalovirus exposure and HLA in healthy donors. Study-wide results and caveats: Generally TCR sequences proved uncommon, though certain public TCRs appeared in numerous donors. CMV serostatus was the sole immune exposure information available. A list of 164 TCR beta chains associated with cytomegalovirus was given.

Donors were ostensibly healthy at sampling, although undocumented immune exposures were probable. The CDR3 sequence is 16 residues long. CDR1 is MNHEY and CDR2 is SVGAGI in the germline V gene. Trimming stripped 3 bases from V and 4 bases from J, with 17 bases between. The PCR used 60 Vbeta and 13 Jbeta primers. Assay used: immunoSEQ multiplex PCR; TCRdb lists only in-frame clones, some missing. With approximately 110,000 clones in the sample, the ten largest clones hold over 2%. The chain carries TRBV6-5 and TRBJ2-3; TRBD2 might be the D (5 bases). The specimen sequenced was PBMCs. The receptor was isolated from a man between 35 and 55 years old in good health and CMV-seronegative. This chain's CDR3 is CASSYIAGIGPDTQYF. DNA for the CDR3: TGTGCCAGCAGTTATATCGCGGGCATAGGGCCAGATACGCAGTATTTT.